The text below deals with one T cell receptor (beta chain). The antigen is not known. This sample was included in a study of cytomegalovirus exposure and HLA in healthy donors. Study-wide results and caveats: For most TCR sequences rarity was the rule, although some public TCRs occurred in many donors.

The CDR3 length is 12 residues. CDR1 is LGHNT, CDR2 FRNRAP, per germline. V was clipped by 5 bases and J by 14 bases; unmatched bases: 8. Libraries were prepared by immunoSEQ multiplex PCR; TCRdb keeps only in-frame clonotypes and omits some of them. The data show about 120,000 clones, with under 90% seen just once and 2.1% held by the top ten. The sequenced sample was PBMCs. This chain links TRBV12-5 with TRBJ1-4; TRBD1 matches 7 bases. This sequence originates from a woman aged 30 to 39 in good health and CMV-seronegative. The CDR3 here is CASGVGQARLFF. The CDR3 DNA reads TGTGCTAGTGGTGTCGGACAGGCTCGGCTGTTTTTT.